The 20 T cell receptor beta chains below all came from one sample that was sequenced in a study of patients and donors after allogeneic stem cell transplantation. Each CDR3 protein gets one entry after TCRdb re-called the RT-PCR reads with MiXCR. Of about 960,000 distinct CDR3 sequences detected, more than 15% appear once; the ten largest clones hold around 6%. Sequencing input: blood, either unsorted or a sorted T cell fraction (not recorded which). The receptor source for this set is a human donor who was either an allogeneic HSCT recipient or a stem cell or donor lymphocyte infusion donor (not recorded which). It is not recorded whose cells these are; they may come from a transplant donor.

This clonotype was recorded a few times. The J gene is TRBJ2-6, the V gene TRBV12-5, with 8 nucleotides matching TRBD1. The CDR3 runs 17 residues. The junction had 4 bases not matched to a gene; V was cut back by 2 bases and J by 1 base. Looked up from germline, CDR1 is LGHNT and CDR2 is FRNRAP. CDR3 nucleotides: TGTGCTAGTGGTTTGTCCCGGACAGGGTCTGGGGCCAACGTCCTGACTTTC. Its protein product is CASGLSRTGSGANVLTF. Using reference TRBV12-5 and TRBJ2-6 for the parts outside the CDR3, the full variable domain is DARVTQTPRHKVTEMGQEVTMRCQPILGHNTVFWYRQTMMQGLELLAYFRNRAPLDDSGMPKDRFSAEMPDATLATLKIQPSEPRDSAVYFCASGLSRTGSGANVLTFGAGSRLTVL.

This clonotype was observed a few times. The chain recombines TRBV5-1 with TRBJ1-2; the D is unclear. CDR3 length: 16 residues. The V and J ends lost 0 bases and 2 bases respectively, with 14 bases between them. Germline V gives CDR1 SGHRS, CDR2 YFSETQ. The CDR3 sequence: CASSLASDRWNYGYTF. The DNA for the CDR3 is TGCGCCAGCAGCTTGGCCTCGGACCGCTGGAACTATGGCTACACCTTC.

This clonotype was seen many times. The rearrangement links TRBV12-3 or TRBV12-4 to TRBJ1-1; 7 bases fit TRBD1. CDR3 length: 14 amino acids. Germline trimming cut 5 bases from V and 1 base from J; bases unmatched to any gene: 4. In DNA form, the CDR3 reads TGTGCCAGCAGTACGACAGGGACGAACACTGAAGCTTTCTTT. Amino acid sequence: CASSTTGTNTEAFF.

This clonotype was seen a few times. V is TRBV7-6 and J is TRBJ1-3; 7 positions match TRBD1. CDR3 length equals 17 residues. Per the germline V gene, CDR1 is SGHVS and CDR2 is FNYEAQ. V trimming: 0 bases; J trimming: 4 bases; junction bases outside the gene matches: 9. CDR3 amino acids: CASSLAGRGRSGNTIYF. CDR3 DNA sequence: TGTGCCAGCAGCTTAGCTGGAAGGGGGCGATCCGGAAACACCATATATTTT. Full variable domain (rest looked up from reference TRBV7-6 and TRBJ1-3): GAGVSQSPRYKVTKRGQDVALRCDPISGHVSLYWYRQALGQGPEFLTYFNYEAQQDKSGLPNDRFSAERPEGSISTLTIQRTEQRDSAMYRCASSLAGRGRSGNTIYFGEGSWLTVV.

A few counts support this clonotype. This sequence joins TRBV5-1 and TRBJ2-3, with 9 bases identical to TRBD2. Germline V gives CDR1 SGHRS, CDR2 YFSETQ. V shed 3 bases, J shed 4 bases, and the junction held 6 bases outside the gene matches. The CDR3 sequence is 15 residues long. CDR3 bases: TGCGCCAGCAGCTATAGCGGGAGAAGGTCAGATACGCAGTATTTT. Its translation is CASSYSGRRSDTQYF.

The J gene is TRBJ2-5, the V gene TRBV11-2; TRBD2 is a possible D gene (5 bases). Trimming removed 2 bases from V and 5 bases from J, with 12 bases in between. The V gene's germline CDR1 is SGHAT and CDR2 FQNNGV. The CDR3 runs to 14 residues. The CDR3 DNA is TGTGCCAGCAGCTTAACGGGGAATCGGGAGACCCAGTACTTC. Translated, it gives CASSLTGNRETQYF.

Here the CDR3 reads CAWSGIRDREGPGYTF. The CDR3 bases are TGTGCCTGGAGTGGCATAAGGGACCGCGAAGGTCCTGGCTACACCTTC. The chain couples TRBV30 to TRBJ1-2; a weak D match, TRBD1 (5 bases). Deletions cut 1 base from V and 7 bases from J, with 22 bases between. The CDR3 sequence is 16 residues long. Germline V gene lookup returns CDR1 GTSNPN and CDR2 SVGIG (reference sequence).

This clonotype was counted only a few times. Here the CDR3 reads CSARRSPNTGELFF. CDR3 DNA: TGCAGTGCCCGCCGGTCTCCGAACACCGGGGAGCTGTTTTTT. The chain couples TRBV20-1 to TRBJ2-2; D gene uncertain. Germline V gene sequence: CDR1 DFQATT, CDR2 SNEGSKA (reference sequence). The V end lost 6 bases, the J end lost 0 bases, and 11 bases lay between the germline ends. The CDR3 is 14 residues long.

The chain employs TRBV24-1 and TRBJ2-5; no clear D gene. The CDR3 extends over 15 amino acids. V lost 5 bases, J lost 0 bases, and 12 bases lay in between. The V gene's germline CDR1 is KGHDR and CDR2 SFDVKD. Here the CDR3 DNA reads TGTGCCACCAGTGCCCCTCGGCGGAACCAAGAGACCCAGTACTTC. It specifies CATSAPRRNQETQYF.

This chain links TRBV6-1 with TRBJ1-5, with D perhaps matching TRBD1 (5 bases). V lost 4 bases and J lost 1, with 20 bases in between. The CDR3 extends over 18 amino acids. Germline V gene lookup returns CDR1 MNHNS and CDR2 SASEGT. CDR3 loop: CASSAPGRGRGSNQPQHF. CDR3 DNA: TGTGCCAGCAGTGCCCCGGGACGCGGACGGGGAAGCAATCAGCCCCAGCATTTT.

This clonotype came up a few times. The chain couples TRBV5-1 to TRBJ2-1; TRBD2 might be the D (5 bases). The CDR3 spans 16 residues. Germline V gene sequence: CDR1 SGHRS, CDR2 YFSETQ. Trimming removed 3 bases at V and 0 bases at J, with 13 bases between. The CDR3 sequence is CASSYASGLSYNEQFF. CDR3 DNA sequence: TGCGCCAGCAGCTACGCAAGCGGCCTCTCCTACAATGAGCAGTTCTTC.

In its sample, this clonotype was seen a few times. The chain has TRBV30 and TRBJ1-2, with TRBD1 identical over 7 bases. The CDR3 runs to 12 residues. CDR1 GTSNPN and CDR2 SVGIG come from the germline V gene (reference sequence). The junction had 2 bases not matched to a gene; V was cut back by 7 bases and J by 0 bases. This chain's CDR3 is CALQGTNYGYTF. In nucleotides, the CDR3 is TGTGCCTTACAGGGGACTAACTATGGCTACACCTTC.

This clonotype was counted only a few times. The rearrangement joins TRBV4-1 to TRBJ2-3; D might be TRBD1 (6 bases). CDR1 is MGHRA, CDR2 YSYEKL, per germline. This CDR3 has 13 amino acids. The V and J ends lost 0 bases and 8 bases respectively, with 9 bases between them. The CDR3 sequence is CASSQEGHVTQYF. The CDR3 DNA sequence: TGCGCCAGCAGCCAAGAGGGACACGTTACGCAGTATTTT.

In this sample, this clonotype turned up many times. Here the CDR3 reads CASRLQGNSPLHF. CDR3 bases: TGTGCCAGCAGGCTACAGGGGAACTCACCCCTCCACTTT. V gene TRBV12-3 or TRBV12-4 combines with J gene TRBJ1-6, with 7 bases identical to TRBD1. The CDR3 is made up of 13 amino acids. V was pared by 6 bases and J by 10 bases, with 6 bases of the junction left unmatched.

This clonotype was detected a few times. The chain carries TRBV6-1 and TRBJ1-5; 8 nucleotides line up with TRBD1. CDR3 length equals 15 residues. Losses at the gene ends were 4 bases for V and 5 bases for J; bases not matched to a gene: 7. Germline CDR1 MNHNS, CDR2 SASEGT. The CDR3 nucleotides read TGTGCCAGCAGTGGGGCAGGGGGCGGGTATCAGCCCCAGCATTTT. Its protein product is CASSGAGGGYQPQHF.

The V gene is TRBV2, the J gene TRBJ2-5, with D perhaps given as TRBD1 or TRBD2 (5 bases each). V was shortened by 6 bases and J by 0 bases, with 11 bases between the two germline ends. Germline V gives CDR1 SNHLY, CDR2 FYNNEI. CDR3 size: 14 residues. The CDR3, as DNA: TGTGCCAGCAGAACCGGGACGTACCAAGAGACCCAGTACTTC. The encoded protein is CASRTGTYQETQYF.

This clonotype was seen a handful of times. The chain uses TRBV7-8 and TRBJ1-4, with 11 bases that match TRBD1. V lost 3 bases, J lost 9 bases, and 9 bases stayed unmatched. The germline gives CDR1 SGHVS, CDR2 FQNEAQ. This CDR3 region has 16 residues. The CDR3 spells CASSFLPDRGPKKLFF. The CDR3 DNA reads as TGTGCCAGCAGCTTTTTACCGGACAGGGGGCCGAAAAAACTGTTTTTT.

This chain connects TRBV7-9 to TRBJ2-7; no definite D call. The germline V gene has CDR1 SEHNR and CDR2 FQNEAQ (reference sequence). V lost 2 bases, J lost 2 bases, and 7 bases lay in between. The CDR3 loop spans 13 amino acids. CDR3: CASSLPRTYEQYF. CDR3 nucleotides: TGTGCCAGCAGCTTACCTCGAACCTACGAGCAGTACTTC.

This clonotype has a handful of counts. The chain employs TRBV12-3 or TRBV12-4 and TRBJ2-7; D possibly corresponds to TRBD1 (6 bases). V was cut by 2 bases and J by 7 bases, with 12 bases left in between. The CDR3 runs to 13 residues. The DNA of the CDR3 is TGTGCCAGCAGTTTAATACAGGGCTTAGAGCAGTACTTC. Translating gives CASSLIQGLEQYF.

This rearrangement joins TRBV25-1 to TRBJ2-1, with D perhaps matching TRBD1 (6 bases). This CDR3 has 15 residues. Trimming pared 1 base from V and 4 bases from J, leaving 11 bases between. Germline values: CDR1 MGHDK, CDR2 SYGVNS. CDR3 sequence reads: CASSELTGRYNEQFF. The CDR3 coding sequence is TGTGCCAGCAGTGAATTAACAGGGAGATACAATGAGCAGTTCTTC. The full variable domain, with the rest looked up from reference TRBV25-1 and TRBJ2-1, is EADIYQTPRYLVIGTGKKITLECSQTMGHDKMYWYQQDPGMELHLIHYSYGVNSTEKGDLSSESTVSRIRTEHFPLTLESARPSHTSQYLCASSELTGRYNEQFFGPGTRLTVL.